Following are 5 T cell receptor beta chains from one sample sequenced in a study of blood T cell repertoires in COVID-19. Sequenced by immunoSEQ multiplex PCR; TCRdb stores in-frame clones only, minus some. Of approximately 260,000 clones listed, around 82% are singletons. The material sequenced was PBMCs or T cells enriched from blood (not recorded which). The receptors were sampled from a man aged 45 to 65 who had recovered from COVID-19.

This clone was counted a few times. The chain has TRBV6-6 and TRBJ1-6; maybe TRBD1 (5 bases). This CDR3 comprises 15 residues. Trimming stripped 0 bases from V and 17 bases from J, with 20 bases between. Germline V gene data show CDR1 as MNHNY and CDR2 as SVGAGI (reference sequence). In DNA, the CDR3 is TGTGCCAGCAGTTACTCGAGAGGGGACTTAGCGTTGGTCCACTTT. It specifies CASSYSRGDLALVHF.

This rearrangement joins TRBV2 to TRBJ1-4; D is perhaps TRBD1 (6 bases). V lost 6 bases and J 5 bases, leaving 13 bases between the germline ends. The CDR3 extends over 14 amino acids. CDR1 is SNHLY, CDR2 FYNNEI, per germline. CDR3 amino acids: CASSRTANNEKLFF. The DNA for the CDR3 is TGTGCCAGCAGCCGGACAGCGAACAATGAAAAACTGTTTTTT.

V gene TRBV7-8 combines with J gene TRBJ1-2; the D gene is possibly TRBD1 (6 bases). This CDR3 comprises 16 residues. V was trimmed by 5 bases and J by 8 bases, leaving 24 bases between them. CDR1 and CDR2 from the germline V gene are SGHVS and FQNEAQ. CDR3: CASSPAVAGARGGYTF. The CDR3, as DNA: TGTGCCAGCAGCCCCGCCGTTGCAGGGGCGCGTGGGGGCTACACCTTC.

The V gene is TRBV29-1, the J gene TRBJ1-1; D is perhaps TRBD1 (5 bases). Trimming took off 4 bases at V and 0 bases at J, with 9 bases between the two ends. The CDR3 length is 13 residues. CDR1 is SQVTM and CDR2 is ANQGSEA in the germline V gene. CDR3 protein: CSVGQTLNTEAFF. CDR3 sequence (DNA): TGCAGCGTTGGACAGACCTTGAACACTGAAGCTTTCTTT. The entire variable domain, with the rest obtained from reference TRBV29-1 and TRBJ1-1, is as follows: SAVISQKPSRDICQRGTSLTIQCQVDSQVTMMFWYRQQPGQSLTLIATANQGSEATYESGFVIDKFPISRPNLTFSTLTVSNMSPEDSSIYLCSVGQTLNTEAFFGQGTRLTVV.

This sequence joins TRBV19 and TRBJ2-5; 9 nucleotides line up with TRBD1. The CDR3 is 14 residues long. Looked up from germline, CDR1 is LNHDA and CDR2 is SQIVND (reference sequence). Trimming cost V 5 bases and J 3 bases; bases outside gene matches: 4. The CDR3 DNA follows: TGTGCCAGTAGTCCGGGACAGGGTAAAGAGACCCAGTACTTC. This codes for CASSPGQGKETQYF.